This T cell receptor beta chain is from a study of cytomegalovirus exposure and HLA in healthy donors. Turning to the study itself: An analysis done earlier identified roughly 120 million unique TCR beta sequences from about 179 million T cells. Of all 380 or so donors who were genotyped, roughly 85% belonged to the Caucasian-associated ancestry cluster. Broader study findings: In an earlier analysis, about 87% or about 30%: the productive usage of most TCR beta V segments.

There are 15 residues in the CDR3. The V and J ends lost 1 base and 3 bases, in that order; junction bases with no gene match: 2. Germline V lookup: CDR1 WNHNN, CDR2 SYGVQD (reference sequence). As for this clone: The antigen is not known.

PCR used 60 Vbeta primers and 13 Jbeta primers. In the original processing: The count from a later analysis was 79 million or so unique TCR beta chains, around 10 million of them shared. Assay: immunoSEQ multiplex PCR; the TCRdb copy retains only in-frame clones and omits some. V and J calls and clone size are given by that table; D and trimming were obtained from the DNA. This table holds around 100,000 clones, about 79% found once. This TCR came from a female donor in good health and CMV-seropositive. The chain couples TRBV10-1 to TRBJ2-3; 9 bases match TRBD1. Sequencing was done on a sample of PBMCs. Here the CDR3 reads CASSEWGTGTDTQYF. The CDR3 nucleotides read TGCGCCAGCAGTGAGTGGGGGACAGGGACAGATACGCAGTATTTT.